This TCR beta chain was captured by sequencing in a study of regulatory T cells in long-lasting Graves disease. Whole-study results and caveats: Persistent disease was characterized by preferential usage of TRBV28, TRBJ1-2 and TRBJ2-5.

For TCR beta, libraries came from iRepertoire HTBI primers and Arm-PCR of CDR3 regions. MiXCR, applied by TCRdb to the multiplex PCR reads, yields one record per CDR3 protein. The data contain 300,000 to 400,000 distinct CDR3 sequences, over 15% of them singletons. This clonotype occurred a few times. Its antigen is still unknown. The time point is: newly diagnosed GD, antithyroid drugs for less than 3 months. There was RNA extracted from PBMCs, and the TCR library was made from it. The V gene's germline CDR1 is LGHNA and CDR2 YSLEER. This CDR3 is built from 16 residues. V was trimmed by 4 bases and J by 0 bases, leaving 15 bases between them. This same sample was also part of a study on T cells in Graves' hyperthyroidism and ophthalmopathy. As that study records: Patients aged 18 to 65 with hyperthyroidism were newly diagnosed, with duration under 2 months.

The sequence came from a man aged 35 to 55 with Graves disease. This sample comprised peripheral blood mononuclear cells (PBMCs), obtained at new diagnosis, from a patient treated with antithyroid drugs. The rearrangement uses TRBV4-3 and TRBJ1-1; D gene unclear. The CDR3 DNA reads TGCGCCAGCAGCCCGAACTGGCAGGACGTGAACACTGAAGCTTTCTTT. Protein: CASSPNWQDVNTEAFF.